This T cell receptor beta chain was captured in a study of blood T cell repertoires in COVID-19. Measured with immunoSEQ multiplex PCR; TCRdb has only the in-frame clones, and not every one. The table shows hundreds of thousands of clones, with 80% to 90% occurring only once. This CDR3 spans 13 amino acids. Trimming pared 5 bases from V and 6 bases from J, leaving 12 bases between. Germline V gene data show CDR1 as MNHEY and CDR2 as SVGEGT. Sequenced input: peripheral blood. The rearrangement uses TRBV6-2 or TRBV6-3 and TRBJ2-3; a weak D match, TRBD2 (7 bases). The TCR comes from a woman aged 45-65 years who had recovered from COVID-19. CDR3 in DNA: TGTGCCAGCAGTGCCCCGGGGGGCGATACGCAGTATTTT. This sequence encodes CASSAPGGDTQYF.